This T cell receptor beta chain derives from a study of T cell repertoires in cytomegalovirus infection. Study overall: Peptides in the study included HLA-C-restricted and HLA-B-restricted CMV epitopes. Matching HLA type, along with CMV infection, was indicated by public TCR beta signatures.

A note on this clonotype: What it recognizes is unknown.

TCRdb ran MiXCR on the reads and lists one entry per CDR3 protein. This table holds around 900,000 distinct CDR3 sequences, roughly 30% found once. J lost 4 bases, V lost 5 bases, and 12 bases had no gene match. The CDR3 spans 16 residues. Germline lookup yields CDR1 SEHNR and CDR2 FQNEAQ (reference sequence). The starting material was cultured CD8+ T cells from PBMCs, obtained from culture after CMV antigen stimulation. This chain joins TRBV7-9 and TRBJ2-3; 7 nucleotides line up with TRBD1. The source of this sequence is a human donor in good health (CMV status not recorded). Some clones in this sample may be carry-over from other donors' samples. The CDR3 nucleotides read TGTGCCAGCAGCCCTCCGACAGGGAAGGGGGCAGATACGCAGTATTTT. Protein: CASSPPTGKGADTQYF.